The 18 T cell receptor beta chains given below trace back to one sample, sequenced in a study of T cell responses to AZD1222 COVID-19 vaccine. The repertoire was sequenced with immunoSEQ multiplex PCR; TCRdb's copy has only in-frame clones and lacks some. The table records roughly 150,000 clones, around 93% of them present only once. The input for sequencing was peripheral blood, taken on day 0 of AZD1222 vaccination. These receptors were collected from an adult in good health.

This rearrangement joins TRBV19 to TRBJ2-5; D might be TRBD1 (5 bases). The germline V and J ends were trimmed by 1 base and 4 bases, with 7 bases remaining between them. CDR1 LNHDA and CDR2 SQIVND come from the germline V gene (reference sequence). The CDR3 runs 13 residues. In DNA form, the CDR3 reads TGTGCCAGTAGTATAGTGCAGGGAGAGACCCAGTACTTC. It encodes CASSIVQGETQYF.

The chain has TRBV19 and TRBJ2-1; TRBD1 is a possible D gene (5 bases). Trimming took off 5 bases at V and 4 bases at J, with 18 bases between the two ends. Germline V gives CDR1 LNHDA, CDR2 SQIVND (reference sequence). The CDR3 is 16 residues long. CDR3 region: CASSDPTLTVYNEQFF. CDR3 bases: TGTGCCAGTAGTGACCCTACATTGACAGTATACAATGAGCAGTTCTTC.

This chain uses TRBV7-9 with TRBJ2-2; D is ambiguous. The V gene lost 4 bases and the J gene lost 4 bases, with 10 bases spanning the gap. The length of the CDR3 is 14 residues. CDR1 and CDR2 from the germline V gene are SEHNR and FQNEAQ (reference sequence). The CDR3 coding sequence is TGTGCCAGCAGCTCCCTAACCCTCACCGGGGAGCTGTTTTTT. Residues: CASSSLTLTGELFF.

The chain is built from TRBV28 and TRBJ2-2; D possibly matches TRBD1 or TRBD2 (5 bases each). V was shortened by 3 bases and J by 6 bases, with 17 bases between the two germline ends. CDR1 is MDHEN, CDR2 SYDVKM, per germline. This CDR3 comprises 16 residues. In DNA, the CDR3 is TGTGCCAGCAGTTTGGATCAGGGACGGCTGTCCGGGGAGCTGTTTTTT. This translates into CASSLDQGRLSGELFF.

Points on this clone: The junction departs from the called germline gene at one end, perhaps through a read error. The rearrangement joins TRBV11-2 to TRBJ1-2, with 9 bases aligning to TRBD1. Germline CDR1 reads SGHAT; CDR2 reads FQNNGV. The CDR3 is 14 amino acids. CDR3 coding DNA: TGTGCCAGCAGATTAGACAGGGGGGCAGGTGGCTACACCTTC. Translation gives CASRLDRGAGGYTF.

The V call is TRBV5-1, the J call TRBJ2-1, with a weak D call TRBD2 (5 bases). Trimming removed 1 base from V and 9 bases from J, with 8 bases in between. This CDR3 has 12 residues. Germline CDR1 reads SGHRS; CDR2 reads YFSETQ. The CDR3 sequence is CASSLIAGEQFF. The CDR3 coding sequence is TGCGCCAGCAGCTTGATTGCGGGTGAGCAGTTCTTC.

This clone was picked up one time. The V call is TRBV5-1, the J call TRBJ2-3; the D gene is possibly TRBD2 (6 bases). The ends were cut back, 4 bases at V and 7 bases at J, with 19 bases in the middle. This CDR3 is built from 15 residues. Germline V lookup: CDR1 SGHRS, CDR2 YFSETQ. The CDR3 DNA is TGCGCCAGCAGCCCTCTGGGTGCGGGGTCGAATACGCAGTATTTT. It codes for CASSPLGAGSNTQYF.

The CDR3, as DNA: TGTGCCAGCACCTGGGACTTTGGAAACACCATATATTTT. Its protein product is CASTWDFGNTIYF. This chain links TRBV12-3 or TRBV12-4 with TRBJ1-3; D is possibly TRBD1 (5 bases). V was cut by 7 bases and J by 3 bases, with 10 bases left in between. The length of the CDR3 is 13 residues.

The chain has TRBV14 and TRBJ1-1; a weak D match, TRBD1 (6 bases). Germline-derived CDR1 and CDR2 are SGHDN and FVKESK. The ends were cut back, 3 bases at V and 5 bases at J, with 16 bases in the middle. This CDR3 has 15 residues. As DNA, the CDR3 is TGTGCCAGCAGCCAGGGACAAACGGCGGGGACTGAAGCTTTCTTT. Protein product: CASSQGQTAGTEAFF.

This chain links TRBV7-9 with TRBJ2-1, with D uncertain. Germline lookup yields CDR1 SEHNR and CDR2 FQNEAQ (reference sequence). This CDR3 comprises 12 residues. The V end was cut by 8 bases, the J end by 3 bases, with 8 bases between. The CDR3 sequence is CASGPLYNEQFF. The CDR3 coding sequence is TGTGCCAGCGGCCCCCTCTACAATGAGCAGTTCTTC.

V is TRBV28 and J is TRBJ2-2; TRBD2 might be the D (6 bases). Germline V gene lookup returns CDR1 MDHEN and CDR2 SYDVKM. The CDR3 has 17 residues. The V end lost 2 bases, the J end lost 4 bases, and 17 bases lay between the germline ends. This CDR3 reads CASSLDVGTSITGELFF. The CDR3 nucleotides read TGTGCCAGCAGTTTAGATGTCGGGACTTCTATCACCGGGGAGCTGTTTTTT. The full variable domain, in which reference TRBV28 and TRBJ2-2 provide the parts outside the CDR3, is DVKVTQSSRYLVKRTGEKVFLECVQDMDHENMFWYRQDPGLGLRLIYFSYDVKMKEKGDIPEGYSVSREKKERFSLILESASTNQTSMYLCASSLDVGTSITGELFFGEGSRLTVL.

The V and J genes are TRBV6-5 and TRBJ2-2; no firm D call. Germline V gene sequence: CDR1 MNHEY, CDR2 SVGAGI. This CDR3 comprises 15 residues. V was pared by 2 bases and J by 2 bases, with 9 bases between. Here the CDR3 reads CASSYVAVNTGELFF. The CDR3 DNA follows: TGTGCCAGCAGTTACGTGGCAGTTAACACCGGGGAGCTGTTTTTT.

The rearrangement joins TRBV18 to TRBJ2-7; TRBD1 agrees at 7 bases. J gave up 7 bases and V 1 base, and 16 bases lay outside the gene matches. The germline V gene has CDR1 KGHSH and CDR2 LQKENI. This CDR3 has 17 residues. In DNA, the CDR3 is TGTGCCAGCTCACCACTAAACGAGGGGGCCGGGATGGGTGAGCAGTACTTC. Residues: CASSPLNEGAGMGEQYF.

The chain is built from TRBV6-6 and TRBJ1-3; D gene uncertain. In germline, CDR1 is MNHNY, CDR2 SVGAGI (reference sequence). The CDR3 extends over 14 amino acids. Trimming took off 3 bases at V and 3 bases at J, with 9 bases between the two ends. CDR3 in DNA: TGTGCCAGCAGTTATATGGGTATTGGAAACACCATATATTTT. This encodes CASSYMGIGNTIYF.

The chain links TRBV5-4 to TRBJ1-2, with D tentatively TRBD1 (5 bases). This CDR3 comprises 17 residues. V shed 0 bases and J shed 0 bases, with 15 bases lying between them. Germline-derived CDR1 and CDR2 are SGHNT and YYREEE (reference sequence). CDR3 coding DNA: TGTGCCAGCAGCTTGGGGTCAGGGTGGCCAGCTAACTATGGCTACACCTTC. As protein: CASSLGSGWPANYGYTF. The complete variable domain, with remaining parts taken from reference TRBV5-4 and TRBJ1-2, reads ETGVTQSPTHLIKTRGQQVTLRCSSQSGHNTVSWYQQALGQGPQFIFQYYREEENGRGNFPPRFSGLQFPNYSSELNVNALELDDSALYLCASSLGSGWPANYGYTFGSGTRLTVV.

The V and J genes are TRBV5-1 and TRBJ2-5, with D maybe TRBD2 (5 bases). Germline loops: CDR1 SGHRS, CDR2 YFSETQ. The CDR3 sequence is 15 residues long. The ends were cut back, 0 bases at V and 4 bases at J, with 13 bases in the middle. The CDR3: CASSLERRSGETQYF. The CDR3 bases are TGCGCCAGCAGCTTGGAACGGAGGTCGGGAGAGACCCAGTACTTC.

The chain recombines TRBV30 with TRBJ1-2; no reliable D call. V lost 0 bases and J 2 bases, leaving 10 bases between the germline ends. The CDR3 has 14 residues. Germline V gene sequence: CDR1 GTSNPN, CDR2 SVGIG (reference sequence). CDR3 region: CAWSVIGVNYGYTF. CDR3 coding DNA: TGTGCCTGGAGTGTAATAGGAGTCAACTATGGCTACACCTTC.

This chain's CDR3 is CASSSLRGNYGYTF. CDR3 nucleotide sequence: TGTGCCAGTTCCTCTTTGAGGGGAAACTATGGCTACACCTTC. This sequence joins TRBV19 and TRBJ1-2, with D maybe TRBD1 (5 bases). V shed 8 bases and J shed 2 bases, with 15 bases lying between them. The length of the CDR3 is 14 residues. Germline CDR1 LNHDA, CDR2 SQIVND (reference sequence).